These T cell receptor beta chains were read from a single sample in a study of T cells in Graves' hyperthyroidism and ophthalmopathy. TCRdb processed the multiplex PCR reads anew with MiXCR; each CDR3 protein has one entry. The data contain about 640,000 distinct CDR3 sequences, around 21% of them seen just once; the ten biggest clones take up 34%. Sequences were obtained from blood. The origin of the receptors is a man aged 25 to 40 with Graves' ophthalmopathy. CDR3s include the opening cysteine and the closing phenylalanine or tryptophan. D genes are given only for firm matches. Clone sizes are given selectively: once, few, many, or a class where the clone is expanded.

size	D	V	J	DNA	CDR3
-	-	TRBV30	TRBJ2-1	TGTGCCTGGACACCCGGGGAGAAGAGCTCCTACAATGAGCAGTTCTTC	CAWTPGEKSSYNEQFF
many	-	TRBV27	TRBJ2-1	TGTGCCAGCAGTTTATTTGTCTACAATGAGCAGTTCTTC	CASSLFVYNEQFF
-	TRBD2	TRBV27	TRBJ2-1	TGTGCCAGCAGTTTCCGGCTAGCGGGACACAATGAGCAGTTCTTC	CASSFRLAGHNEQFF
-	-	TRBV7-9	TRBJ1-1	TGTGCCAGCAGCTTTTACGGGGGAACTGAAGCTTTCTTT	CASSFYGGTEAFF
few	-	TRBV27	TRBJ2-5	TGTGCCAGCAGTTCCACAGGGTGGACGGAGACCCAGTACTTC	CASSSTGWTETQYF
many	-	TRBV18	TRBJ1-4	TGTGCCAGCTCATACTCGGGGGAAAAACTGTTTTTT	CASSYSGEKLFF
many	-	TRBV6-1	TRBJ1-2	TGTGCCAGCAGTGAACTCCGGACAGCCTATGGCTACACCTTC	CASSELRTAYGYTF
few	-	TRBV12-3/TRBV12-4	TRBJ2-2	TGTGCCAGCAGTTTCGGGGTGAGCACCGGGGAGCTGTTTTTT	CASSFGVSTGELFF
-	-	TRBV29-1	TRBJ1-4	TGCAGCGTTTTAGAACAGGGCCTTAATGAAAAACTGTTTTTT	CSVLEQGLNEKLFF
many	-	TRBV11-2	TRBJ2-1	TGTGCCAGCAGCTTAGGATTTGGGGCGCTGACTGAGCAGTTCTTC	CASSLGFGALTEQFF
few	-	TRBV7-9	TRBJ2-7	TGTGCCAGCAGCTCAATCCAAGGGGGGCTCTACGAGCAGTACTTC	CASSSIQGGLYEQYF
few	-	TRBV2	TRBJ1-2	TGTGCCAGCAGTATACCCTCGACAAGGGGGACATTCGGCTACACCTTC	CASSIPSTRGTFGYTF
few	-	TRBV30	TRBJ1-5	TGTGCCTGGAGTGTAGGGGTTCGTCAGCCCCAGCATTTT	CAWSVGVRQPQHF
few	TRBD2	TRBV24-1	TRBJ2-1	TGTGCCACCAGTGACCGAACCACTAGCGGCAACTACAATGAGCAGTTCTTC	CATSDRTTSGNYNEQFF
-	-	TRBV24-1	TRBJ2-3	TGTGCCACCAGTGACCTTGCCGCCCGGCAGCGGCCCACAGATACGCAGTATTTT	CATSDLAARQRPTDTQYF
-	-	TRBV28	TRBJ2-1	TGTGCCAGCAGTACCACAGGTGACAATGAGCAGTTCTTC	CASSTTGDNEQFF
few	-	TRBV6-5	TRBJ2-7	TGTGCCAGCAGTTACTCGACCAGCGGAAACTCCTACGAGCAGTACTTC	CASSYSTSGNSYEQYF
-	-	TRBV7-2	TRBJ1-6	TGTGCCAGCAGCTCCAGGGTCAGGGGTTCACCCCTCCACTTT	CASSSRVRGSPLHF
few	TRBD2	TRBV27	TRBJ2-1	TGTGCCAGCAACGCGGCGGGAGGGAGCAATGAGCAGTTCTTC	CASNAAGGSNEQFF
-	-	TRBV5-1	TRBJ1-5	TGCGCCAGTCAATTAGACATGGGGGGGCCCCAGCATTTT	CASQLDMGGPQHF
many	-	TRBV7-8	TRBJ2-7	TGTGCCAGCAGCTCGAACCCACAGACTAGTCGATACACCACCTACGAGCAGTACTTC	CASSSNPQTSRYTTYEQYF
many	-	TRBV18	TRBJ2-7	TGTGCCAGCTCACCACCGGCAGGGTCCTACGAGCAGTACTTC	CASSPPAGSYEQYF
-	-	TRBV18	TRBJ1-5	TGTGCCAGCTCATCAGGGAATCTCCAGCCCCAGCATTTT	CASSSGNLQPQHF
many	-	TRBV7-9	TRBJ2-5	TGTGCCAGCAGCTTATGGTCTGGGCTTAGTCAAGAGACCCAGTACTTC	CASSLWSGLSQETQYF
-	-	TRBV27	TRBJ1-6	TGTGCCAGCAGTTTGCAGGGTCCGAGCTCCTATAATTCACCCCTCCACTTT	CASSLQGPSSYNSPLHF
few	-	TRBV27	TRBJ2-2	TGTGCCAGCAGTCCTGGACGGGCCGGGGAGCTGTTTTTT	CASSPGRAGELFF
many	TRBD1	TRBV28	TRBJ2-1	TGTGCCAGCAGTTTAGTCTTACGGGACAGGGCGAAAAGCTCCTACAATGAGCAGTTCTTC	CASSLVLRDRAKSSYNEQFF
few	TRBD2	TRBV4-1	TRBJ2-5	TGCGCCAGCAGCCAAGGAAGGACTAGCGGCAAAGAGACCCAGTACTTC	CASSQGRTSGKETQYF
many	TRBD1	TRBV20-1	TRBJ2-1	TGCAGTGCCGGACAGGGGGCGGGACACAATGAGCAGTTCTTC	CSAGQGAGHNEQFF
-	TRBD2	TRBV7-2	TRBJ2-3	TGTGCCAGCAGCCCTGAGGGCGCGGGAGGGCCCACAGATACGCAGTATTTT	CASSPEGAGGPTDTQYF
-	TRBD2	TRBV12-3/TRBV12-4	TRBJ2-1	TGTGCCAGCGGATACCAAGGGGTGGCGGGAGGAAGTGAGCAGTTCTTC	CASGYQGVAGGSEQFF
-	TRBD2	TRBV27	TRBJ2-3	TGTGCCAGCAGCACGGGACTAGCGGGAGTCCTCGGGACAGATACGCAGTATTTT	CASSTGLAGVLGTDTQYF
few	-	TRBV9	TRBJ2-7	TGTGCCAGCAGCGCGACCACCGGGACTTTCTACGAGCAGTACTTC	CASSATTGTFYEQYF
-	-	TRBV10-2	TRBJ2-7	TGCGCCAGCAGTGAGTTTCCCCTTACAGGGACCGAGCAGTACTTC	CASSEFPLTGTEQYF
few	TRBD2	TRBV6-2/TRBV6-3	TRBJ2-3	TGTGCCAGCGCGGGGGGTAGCACAGATACGCAGTATTTT	CASAGGSTDTQYF
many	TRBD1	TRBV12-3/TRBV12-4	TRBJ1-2	TGTGCCAGCAGTCCACAGACAGGGGTCGGCGGCTACACCTTC	CASSPQTGVGGYTF
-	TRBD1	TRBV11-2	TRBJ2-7	TGTGCCAGCAGCTTACAGTACGGACAGGGGGCCAACGAGCAGTACTTC	CASSLQYGQGANEQYF
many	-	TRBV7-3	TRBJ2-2	TGTGCCAGCAGCCCCGACACCGGGGAGCTGTTTTTT	CASSPDTGELFF
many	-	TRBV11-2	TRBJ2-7	TGTGCCAGCAGCTTAGAAGTAGGTAGGAAACACGAGCAGTACTTC	CASSLEVGRKHEQYF
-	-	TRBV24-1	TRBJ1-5	TGTGCCACCGGACAGCTCCAGCCCCAGCATTTT	CATGQLQPQHF
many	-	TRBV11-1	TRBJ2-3	TGTGCCAGTTCAGGCGGACCGATCGCAGATACGCAGTATTTT	CASSGGPIADTQYF
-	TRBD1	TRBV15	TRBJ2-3	TGTGCCACCAGCACGACCGGGACAGGGAACACAGATACGCAGTATTTT	CATSTTGTGNTDTQYF
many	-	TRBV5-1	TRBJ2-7	TGCGCCAGCAGTCCGGGCCGGGGACCCTACGAGCAGTACTTC	CASSPGRGPYEQYF
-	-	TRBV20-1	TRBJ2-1	TGCAGTGCTAGAGAGAGTGTTCATGAGCAGTTCTTC	CSARESVHEQFF
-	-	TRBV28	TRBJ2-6	TGTGCCAGCACTCAACAGGGCTCTGGGGCCAACGTCCTGACTTTC	CASTQQGSGANVLTF
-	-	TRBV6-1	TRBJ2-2	TGTGCCAGCAGTGAAGCGTTAAGGGATCGATCCGGGGAGCTGTTTTTT	CASSEALRDRSGELFF
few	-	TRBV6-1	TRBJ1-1	TGTGCCAGCAACTCTTGGGGTGAAGCTTTCTTT	CASNSWGEAFF
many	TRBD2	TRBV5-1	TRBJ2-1	TGCGCCAGCAGCTTGGATTTGGCTAGCGGGTACAATGAGCAGTTCTTC	CASSLDLASGYNEQFF
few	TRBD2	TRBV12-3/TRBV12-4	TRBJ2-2	TGTGCCAGCAGTTTTGGAAGCGGGAGAGGGCTCACCGGGGAGCTGTTTTTT	CASSFGSGRGLTGELFF
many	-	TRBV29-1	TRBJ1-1	TGCAGCGCTCCAGACAGGAACACTGAAGCTTTCTTT	CSAPDRNTEAFF
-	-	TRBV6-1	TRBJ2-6	TGTGCCAGCAGCCGGTTCGACGGGGCCAACGTCCTGACTTTC	CASSRFDGANVLTF
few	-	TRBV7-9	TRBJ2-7	TGTGCCAGCAGCCCAAGTAGCAGTAACCCCTACGAGCAGTACTTC	CASSPSSSNPYEQYF
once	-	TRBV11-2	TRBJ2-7	TGTGTCAGCAGCACCCCAGGTGTCCACTACGAGCAGTACTTC	CVSSTPGVHYEQYF
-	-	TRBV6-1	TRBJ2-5	TGTGCCAGCAGTGAAACGTTGATTCTGGGTCCGACAAGAGAGACCCAGTACTTC	CASSETLILGPTRETQYF
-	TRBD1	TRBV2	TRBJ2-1	TGTGCCAGCAGGGGGGGACAGGGAAGGGGCAATGAGCAGTTCTTC	CASRGGQGRGNEQFF
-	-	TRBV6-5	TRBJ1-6	TGTGCCAGCAGTTACACCCTAACATCCGACGGTTCACCCCTCCACTTT	CASSYTLTSDGSPLHF